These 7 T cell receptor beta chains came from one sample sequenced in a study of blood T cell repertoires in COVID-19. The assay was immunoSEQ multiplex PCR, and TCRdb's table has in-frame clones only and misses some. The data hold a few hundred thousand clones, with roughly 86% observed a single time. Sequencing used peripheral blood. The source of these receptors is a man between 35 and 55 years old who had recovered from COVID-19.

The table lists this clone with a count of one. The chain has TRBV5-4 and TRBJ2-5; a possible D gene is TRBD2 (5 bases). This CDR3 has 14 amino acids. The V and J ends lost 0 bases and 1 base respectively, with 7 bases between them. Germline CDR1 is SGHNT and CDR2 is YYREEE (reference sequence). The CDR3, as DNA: TGTGCCAGCAGCTTGGGAGGGAGCCAAGAGACCCAGTACTTC. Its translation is CASSLGGSQETQYF.

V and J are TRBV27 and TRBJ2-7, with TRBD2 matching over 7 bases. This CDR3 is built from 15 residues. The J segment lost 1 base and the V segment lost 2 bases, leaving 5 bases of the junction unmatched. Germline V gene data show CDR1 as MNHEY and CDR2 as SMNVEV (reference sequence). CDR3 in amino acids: CASSLHLADSYEQYF. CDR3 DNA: TGTGCCAGCAGTTTACATCTAGCGGATTCCTACGAGCAGTACTTC.

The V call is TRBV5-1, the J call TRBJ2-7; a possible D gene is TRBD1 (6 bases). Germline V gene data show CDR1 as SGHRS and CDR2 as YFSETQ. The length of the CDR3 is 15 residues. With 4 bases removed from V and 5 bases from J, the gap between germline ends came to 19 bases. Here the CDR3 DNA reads TGCGCCAGCAGCCGGTCAACAGGGAATAGAAACGAGCAGTACTTC. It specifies CASSRSTGNRNEQYF.

CDR3 coding DNA: TGTGCCAGTGGTCTCAGGGGCCGCATCCGGGGCTACACCTTC. Amino acid sequence: CASGLRGRIRGYTF. The rearrangement links TRBV19 to TRBJ1-2; perhaps TRBD1 as D (6 bases). V lost 8 bases and J lost 8, with 21 bases in between. This CDR3 spans 14 amino acids. The germline gives CDR1 LNHDA, CDR2 SQIVND (reference sequence). Complete variable domain (other parts from reference TRBV19 and TRBJ1-2): DGGITQSPKYLFRKEGQNVTLSCEQNLNHDAMYWYRQDPGQGLRLIYYSQIVNDFQKGDIAEGYSVSREKKESFPLTVTSAQKNPTAFYLCASGLRGRIRGYTFGSGTRLTVV.

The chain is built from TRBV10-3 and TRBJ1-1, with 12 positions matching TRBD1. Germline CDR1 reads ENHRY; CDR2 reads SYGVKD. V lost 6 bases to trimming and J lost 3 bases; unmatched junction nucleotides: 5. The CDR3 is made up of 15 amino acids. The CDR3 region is CAIRGGQGADTEAFF. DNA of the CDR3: TGTGCCATCAGAGGGGGACAGGGGGCGGACACTGAAGCTTTCTTT.

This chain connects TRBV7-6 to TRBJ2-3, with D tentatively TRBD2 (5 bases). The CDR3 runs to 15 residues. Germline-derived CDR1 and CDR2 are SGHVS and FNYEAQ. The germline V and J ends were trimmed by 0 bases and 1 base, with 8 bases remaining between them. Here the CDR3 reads CASSLADSGTDTQYF. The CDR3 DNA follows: TGTGCCAGCAGCTTAGCCGATAGCGGCACAGATACGCAGTATTTT.

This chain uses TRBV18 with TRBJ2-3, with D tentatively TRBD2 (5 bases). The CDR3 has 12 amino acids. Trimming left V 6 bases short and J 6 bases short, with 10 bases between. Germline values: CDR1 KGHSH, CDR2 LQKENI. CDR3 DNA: TGTGCCAGCTCCCCGAGGAGGGATACGCAGTATTTT. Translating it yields CASSPRRDTQYF.